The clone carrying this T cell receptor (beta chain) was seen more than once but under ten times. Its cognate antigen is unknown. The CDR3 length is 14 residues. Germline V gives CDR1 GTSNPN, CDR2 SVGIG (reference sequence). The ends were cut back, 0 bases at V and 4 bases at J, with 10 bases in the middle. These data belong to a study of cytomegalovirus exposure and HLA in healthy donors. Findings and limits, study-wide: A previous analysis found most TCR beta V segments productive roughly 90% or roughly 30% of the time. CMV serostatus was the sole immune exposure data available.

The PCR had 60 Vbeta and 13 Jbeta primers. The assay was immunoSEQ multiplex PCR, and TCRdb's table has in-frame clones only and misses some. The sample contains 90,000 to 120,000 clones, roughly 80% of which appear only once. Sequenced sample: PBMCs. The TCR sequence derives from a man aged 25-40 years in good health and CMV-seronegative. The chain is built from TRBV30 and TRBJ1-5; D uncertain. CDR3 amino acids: CAWSVRRRNQPQHF. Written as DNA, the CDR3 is TGTGCCTGGAGTGTACGACGGAGGAATCAGCCCCAGCATTTT.